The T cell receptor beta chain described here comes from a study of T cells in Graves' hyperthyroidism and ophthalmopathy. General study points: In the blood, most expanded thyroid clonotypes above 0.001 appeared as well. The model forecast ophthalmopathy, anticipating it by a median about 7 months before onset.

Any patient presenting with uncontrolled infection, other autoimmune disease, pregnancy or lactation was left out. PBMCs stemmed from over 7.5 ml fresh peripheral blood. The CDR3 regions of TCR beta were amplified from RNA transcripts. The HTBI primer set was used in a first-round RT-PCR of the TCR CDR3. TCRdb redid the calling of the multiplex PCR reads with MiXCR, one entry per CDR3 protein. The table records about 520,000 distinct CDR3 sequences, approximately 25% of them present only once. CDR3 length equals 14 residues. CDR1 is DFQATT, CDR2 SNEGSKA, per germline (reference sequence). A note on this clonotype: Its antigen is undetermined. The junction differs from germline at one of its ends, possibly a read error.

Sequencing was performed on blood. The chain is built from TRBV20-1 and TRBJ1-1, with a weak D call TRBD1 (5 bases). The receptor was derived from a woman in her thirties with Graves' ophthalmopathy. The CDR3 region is CSARDPLVPGEACF. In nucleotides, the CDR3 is TGCAGTGCTAGAGATCCATTAGTTCCGGGGGAAGCTTGCTTT.